These 15 T cell receptor beta chains were all obtained from the same sample, sequenced in a study of blood T cell repertoires in COVID-19. Sequencing was performed with immunoSEQ multiplex PCR; in TCRdb, only in-frame clones are kept and a portion is missing. The sample contains some 200,000 clones, 75% to 95% of which appear only once. Sequenced: peripheral blood. The receptors come from a man in his fifties with acute or convalescent COVID-19.

This clone came up once. This chain uses TRBV4-1 with TRBJ1-1; D is possibly TRBD1 (6 bases). CDR3 size: 16 residues. Germline CDR1 reads MGHRA; CDR2 reads YSYEKL. Trimming took 4 bases from V and 0 from J, leaving 15 bases between them. The CDR3 here is CASSPLSQGMNTEAFF. The DNA of the CDR3 is TGCGCCAGCAGCCCCCTTTCACAGGGTATGAACACTGAAGCTTTCTTT.

V usage is TRBV19 and J usage is TRBJ2-3; D not certain. Germline V gene data show CDR1 as LNHDA and CDR2 as SQIVND (reference sequence). Trimming pared 3 bases from V and 1 base from J, leaving 5 bases between. CDR3 length: 13 amino acids. The CDR3 sequence: CASSILGTDTQYF. For the CDR3, the DNA is TGTGCCAGTAGTATCCTCGGCACAGATACGCAGTATTTT.

This clone was observed a single time. The chain joins TRBV7-9 to TRBJ2-1; the match to TRBD2 covers 10 bases. The CDR3 runs 15 residues. CDR1 is SEHNR and CDR2 is FQNEAQ in the germline V gene (reference sequence). V trimming: 2 bases; J trimming: 9 bases; junction bases outside the gene matches: 7. CDR3 in amino acids: CASSLFLAGVIEQFF. The CDR3 region has the DNA TGTGCCAGCAGCTTATTCCTAGCGGGAGTTATTGAGCAGTTCTTC.

The V call is TRBV3-1 (or the pseudogene TRBV3-2), the J call TRBJ2-1; 10 nucleotides agree with TRBD2. The CDR3 totals 15 residues. Per the germline V gene, CDR1 is LGHDT and CDR2 is YNNKEL (reference sequence). V was pared by 5 bases and J by 9 bases, with 10 bases of the junction left unmatched. In DNA, the CDR3 is TGTGCCAGCAGCGGCGGGGTAGCGGGAGGAGGTGAGCAGTTCTTC. Protein sequence: CASSGGVAGGGEQFF.

On this clone: Other DNA sequences in this sample translate to the same CDR3. This chain links TRBV5-1 with TRBJ1-2; D might be TRBD1 (5 bases). The ends were cut back, 5 bases at V and 1 base at J, with 15 bases in the middle. The CDR3 consists of 15 residues. Germline values: CDR1 SGHRS, CDR2 YFSETQ. CDR3 DNA: TGCGCCAGCAGACCAGGCGACAGCAATAACTATGGCTACACCTTC. This encodes CASRPGDSNNYGYTF.

This clone showed up just once. The chain employs TRBV6-2 or TRBV6-3 and TRBJ2-1, with TRBD1 matching over 8 bases. Germline V gene sequence: CDR1 MNHEY, CDR2 SVGEGT. V was clipped by 6 bases and J by 2 bases; unmatched bases: 12. The CDR3 covers 17 residues. The CDR3 protein is CASSQIRTGSTYNEQFF. CDR3 sequence (DNA): TGTGCCAGCAGCCAAATTAGGACAGGGAGTACCTACAATGAGCAGTTCTTC.

V is TRBV28 and J is TRBJ2-7; 8 bases match TRBD1. In germline, CDR1 is MDHEN, CDR2 SYDVKM. The V and J ends lost 5 bases and 6 bases, in that order; junction bases with no gene match: 12. This CDR3 is built from 15 residues. The CDR3 loop is CASSETGGGRREQYV. CDR3 nucleotide sequence: TGTGCCAGCAGTGAAACAGGGGGTGGTAGACGCGAGCAGTACGTC.

This clone was detected only once. This chain uses TRBV28 with TRBJ1-3; TRBD1 matches 7 bases. The CDR3 is made up of 13 amino acids. CDR1 is MDHEN and CDR2 is SYDVKM in the germline V gene. The V and J ends lost 6 bases and 8 bases, in that order; junction bases with no gene match: 7. CDR3 coding DNA: TGTGCCAGCAGCGACAGGGCGAAAGACACCATATATTTT. This gives the protein CASSDRAKDTIYF. Together with reference TRBV28 and TRBJ1-3, the CDR3 gives the full variable domain: DVKVTQSSRYLVKRTGEKVFLECVQDMDHENMFWYRQDPGLGLRLIYFSYDVKMKEKGDIPEGYSVSREKKERFSLILESASTNQTSMYLCASSDRAKDTIYFGEGSWLTVV.

The chain has TRBV11-2 and TRBJ2-1, with D perhaps matching TRBD2 (5 bases). This CDR3 spans 14 amino acids. Trimming took 8 bases from V and 2 from J, leaving 13 bases between them. Germline CDR1 is SGHAT and CDR2 is FQNNGV. CDR3 in DNA: TGTGCCAGCTCCTTGGGGAGTGCCTACAATGAGCAGTTCTTC. Its protein product is CASSLGSAYNEQFF.

In this sample, this clone turned up once. Other DNA sequences in this specimen translate into the identical CDR3. The J gene is TRBJ2-3, the V gene TRBV7-3; the match to TRBD2 covers 9 bases. The CDR3 has 14 amino acids. Germline values: CDR1 SGHTA, CDR2 FQGTGA. V lost 2 bases to trimming and J lost 3 bases; unmatched junction nucleotides: 0. CDR3 loop: CASSLAGGTDTQYF. The CDR3 nucleotides are TGTGCCAGCAGCTTAGCGGGAGGGACAGATACGCAGTATTTT.

The V call is TRBV6-6, the J call TRBJ1-2; TRBD1 is a possible D gene (6 bases). CDR3 length: 14 amino acids. Germline-derived CDR1 and CDR2 are MNHNY and SVGAGI (reference sequence). V was cut by 0 bases and J by 2 bases, with 7 bases left in between. The CDR3 sequence: CASSYSDRNYGYTF. The CDR3 DNA reads TGTGCCAGCAGTTACTCAGACAGGAACTATGGCTACACCTTC.

V usage is TRBV2 and J usage is TRBJ2-3; D may be TRBD2 (5 bases). Trimming pared 9 bases from V and 0 bases from J, leaving 22 bases between. The CDR3 sequence is 17 residues long. CDR1 is SNHLY and CDR2 is FYNNEI in the germline V gene. The CDR3 DNA is TGTGCCAGTTTCCCGGGATTCCAATTTTCTAGCACAGATACGCAGTATTTT. It translates to CASFPGFQFSSTDTQYF.

This chain links TRBV2 with TRBJ2-2; tentative D call: TRBD2 (6 bases). Germline V lookup: CDR1 SNHLY, CDR2 FYNNEI. This CDR3 contains 13 residues. V gave up 4 bases and J gave up 8 bases, with 11 bases separating them. CDR3 coding DNA: TGTGCCAGCAGTGGCGGGGCTTCGGGGGAGCTGTTTTTT. Amino acids: CASSGGASGELFF. The full variable domain, rest sourced from reference TRBV2 and TRBJ2-2, is EPEVTQTPSHQVTQMGQEVILRCVPISNHLYFYWYRQILGQKVEFLVSFYNNEISEKSEIFDDQFSVERPDGSNFTLKIRSTKLEDSAMYFCASSGGASGELFFGEGSRLTVL.

The chain employs TRBV19 and TRBJ2-2, with TRBD1 matching over 8 bases. The CDR3 totals 16 residues. Unmatched junction bases numbered 7, after V lost 6 bases and J lost 1 base. Germline CDR1 reads LNHDA; CDR2 reads SQIVND (reference sequence). For the CDR3, the DNA is TGTGCCAGTAGAGGGACCGGGACAGGGAACACCGGGGAGCTGTTTTTT. Translating it yields CASRGTGTGNTGELFF.

The chain joins TRBV18 to TRBJ1-4; 9 nucleotides align to TRBD1. The V and J ends lost 6 bases and 7 bases, in that order; junction bases with no gene match: 12. The CDR3 is 16 residues long. Germline CDR1 reads KGHSH; CDR2 reads LQKENI. This CDR3 reads CASSERTGGGPEKLFF. The CDR3 nucleotides are TGTGCCAGCTCGGAGCGTACAGGGGGCGGGCCTGAAAAACTGTTTTTT.